This paragraph reports one TCR beta chain. Its antigen remains unknown. Using immunoSEQ multiplex PCR, the repertoire was profiled, and TCRdb retains in-frame clones only, with some absent. Of about 100,000 clones listed, around 90% were seen once; the top ten hold about a sixth. This entry comes from a study of T cell responses to AZD1222 COVID-19 vaccine. Study-wide points: Donors in the cohort were predominantly white British and more often female, and clonal diversity was possibly underestimated. No day 14 peak samples; only post-peak repertoires were characterized. Vaccine-related CD4 TCRs covered spike, predominating at 160-218 and 743-854.

Sequencing was performed on peripheral blood, taken on day 0 of AZD1222 vaccination. The sequence derives from an adult in good health.

CDR3 region: CASSTTGINTGELFF. DNA of the CDR3: TGTGCCAGTAGTACCACAGGGATTAACACCGGGGAGCTGTTTTTT. The chain combines TRBV19 with TRBJ2-2; the D gene is possibly TRBD1 (6 bases). The CDR3 extends over 15 amino acids. Per the germline V gene, CDR1 is LNHDA and CDR2 is SQIVND (reference sequence). The V end lost 4 bases, the J end lost 2 bases, and 11 bases lay between the germline ends.